This TCR beta chain was obtained from a study of PD-1 blockade in classical Hodgkin lymphoma. Study-wide context: The patients were dosed with nivolumab 3 mg/kg, infused intravenously every 2 weeks. Overall study results and limits: Whatever underlies the repertoire differences (possibly disease activity or prior therapy) remains undefined.

This table comes from immunoSEQ multiplex PCR, and its TCRdb copy is limited to in-frame clones, with some not included. This sample has tens of thousands of clones, with approximately 85% found just once. V shed 3 bases and J 7 bases; nucleotides not matched to a gene: 9. Germline V gene sequence: CDR1 LGHNA, CDR2 YSLEER. This CDR3 contains 15 residues. Concerning this clone: Its antigen is currently unknown.

After autologous stem cell transplantation all patients relapsed, and prior brentuximab vedotin exposure differed between cohorts. Magnetic negative selection was used to purify CD4+ T cells from PBMCs that had been thawed. The sample consisted of CD4+ T cells from blood, taken at baseline. The genes are TRBV4-3 and TRBJ2-4; 7 bases fit TRBD1. The source of this sequence is a human donor with classical Hodgkin lymphoma. The CDR3 coding sequence is TGCGCCAGCAGCCACTCTGGGGACAGCAGGAACATTCAGTACTTC. This sequence encodes CASSHSGDSRNIQYF.